This TCR beta chain was captured in a study of PD-1 blockade in mismatch repair-deficient tumors. Study-level results: Rapid post-treatment expansion, then contraction, generally preceding radiologic response, marked tumor-resident clones.

A note on this clone: The antigen remains undetermined.

Every patient had mismatch repair deficiency by PCR or immunohistochemistry. From germline, CDR1 is SNHLY and CDR2 FYNNEI. The CDR3 covers 13 residues. The ends were cut back, 5 bases at V and 5 bases at J, with 9 bases in the middle. Generated by immunoSEQ multiplex PCR, the TCRdb table keeps only in-frame clones and is missing some. The data contain some 48,000 clones, 70% to 85% of them seen just once; the ten biggest clones take up less than 3.5%. The chain employs TRBV2 and TRBJ1-4; D ambiguous. The sequence came from an adult with mismatch repair-deficient cancer. Sequencing was performed on PBMCs, taken before pembrolizumab treatment. CDR3 loop: CASSRDTNEKLFF. CDR3 sequence (DNA): TGTGCCAGCAGTAGAGATACAAATGAAAAACTGTTTTTT.